The clone carrying this TCR beta chain was counted many times. This sample was taken from a study of low-dose radiotherapy and immunotherapy resistance in tumors. Study overall: Each patient was administered nivolumab intravenously at 240 mg, which was a flat dose, every two weeks, along with intravenous ipilimumab at 1 mg/kg every six weeks. Intravenous cyclophosphamide at 200 mg/m2 preceded radiation and immunotherapy by one day, every two weeks.

The germline V gene has CDR1 DFQATT and CDR2 SNEGSKA (reference sequence). J was trimmed by 0 bases and V by 6 bases; bases with no gene match: 1. This CDR3 has 13 residues. cDNA synthesis used a TRAV/TRBV-specific primer set for both chains. Both a constant-region primer and a V-primer adapter served to amplify TCRs across roughly 20 PCR cycles. Researchers amplified the isolated mRNA using in vitro transcription. TCRdb independently ran MiXCR on the reads; one entry per CDR3 protein. The sample gives under 90,000 distinct CDR3 sequences, roughly a sixth of which show up once; 2.5% to 3% is in the top ten. Time point given: before trial treatment. Patients with advanced, tumor-infiltrating lymphocyte-negative solid tumors were eligible.

The chain joins TRBV20-1 to TRBJ1-5; 8 positions agree with TRBD1. This clonotype was obtained from a male donor with prostate cancer. The starting material was PBMCs, obtained before treatment. The CDR3 is CSAGQASNQPQHF. The CDR3 DNA reads TGCAGTGCGGGACAGGCTAGCAATCAGCCCCAGCATTTT.